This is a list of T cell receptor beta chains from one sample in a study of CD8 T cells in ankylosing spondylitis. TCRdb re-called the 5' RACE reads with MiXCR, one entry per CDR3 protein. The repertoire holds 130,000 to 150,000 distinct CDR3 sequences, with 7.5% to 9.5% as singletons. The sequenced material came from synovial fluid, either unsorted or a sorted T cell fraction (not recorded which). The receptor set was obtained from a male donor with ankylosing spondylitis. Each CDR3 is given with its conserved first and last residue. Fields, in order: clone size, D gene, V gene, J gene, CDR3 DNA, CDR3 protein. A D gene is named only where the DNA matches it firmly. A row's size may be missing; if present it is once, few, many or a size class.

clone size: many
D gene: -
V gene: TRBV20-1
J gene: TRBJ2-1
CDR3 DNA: TGCAGTGCCCCCTCATACAGCGCGAGGGGCAATGAGCAGTTCTTC
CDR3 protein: CSAPSYSARGNEQFF

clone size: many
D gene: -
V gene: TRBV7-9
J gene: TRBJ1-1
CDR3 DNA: TGTGCCAGCAGTTATATACAGGGAACTGAAGCTTTCTTT
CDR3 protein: CASSYIQGTEAFF

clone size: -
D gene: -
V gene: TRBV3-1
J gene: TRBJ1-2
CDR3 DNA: TGTGCCAGCAGCCAAGATGGGGAGATCAATGGCTACACCTTC
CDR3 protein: CASSQDGEINGYTF

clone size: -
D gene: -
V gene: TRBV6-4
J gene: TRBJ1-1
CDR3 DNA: TGTGCCAGCAGTGCAGGAGTGAACACTGAAGCTTTCTTT
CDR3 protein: CASSAGVNTEAFF

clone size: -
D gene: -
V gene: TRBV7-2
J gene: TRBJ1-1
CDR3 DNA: TGTGCCAGCAGCTTAAATTCAGGGAAGTGGGCTGAAGCTTTCTTT
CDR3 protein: CASSLNSGKWAEAFF

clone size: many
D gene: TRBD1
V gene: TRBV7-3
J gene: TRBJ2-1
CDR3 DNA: TGTGCCAGCAGCTTGACCTCAGGGGGAAAGGGTGAGCAGTTCTTC
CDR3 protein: CASSLTSGGKGEQFF

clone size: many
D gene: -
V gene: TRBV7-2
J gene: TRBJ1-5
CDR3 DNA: TGTGCCAGCAGCTTAGCGGGTGGCAATCAGCCCCAGCATTTT
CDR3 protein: CASSLAGGNQPQHF

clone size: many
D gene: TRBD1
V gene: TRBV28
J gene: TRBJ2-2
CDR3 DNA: TGTGCCAGCACACCGGGACAGGTCACCGGGGAGCTGTTTTTT
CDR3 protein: CASTPGQVTGELFF

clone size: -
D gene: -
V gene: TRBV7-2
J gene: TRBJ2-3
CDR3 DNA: TGTGCCAGCAGCTTAGAGCCAAGCACAGATACGCAGTATTTT
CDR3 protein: CASSLEPSTDTQYF

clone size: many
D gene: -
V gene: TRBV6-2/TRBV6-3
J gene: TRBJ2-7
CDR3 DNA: TGTGCCAGCAGTTACTCGGCTTCCAGTCGCCCCCACGAGCAGTACTTC
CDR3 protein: CASSYSASSRPHEQYF

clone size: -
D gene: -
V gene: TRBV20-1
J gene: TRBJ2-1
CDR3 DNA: TGCAGTGCCAGGAACGACGACTACAATGAGCAGTTCTTC
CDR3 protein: CSARNDDYNEQFF

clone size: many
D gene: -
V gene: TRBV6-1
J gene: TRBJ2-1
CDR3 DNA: TGTGCCAGCAGACTACAGGCCTACAATGAGCAGTTCTTC
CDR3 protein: CASRLQAYNEQFF

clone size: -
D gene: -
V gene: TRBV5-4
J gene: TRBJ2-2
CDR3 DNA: TGTGCCAGCACCCGGGCAGGTCGTAACGGGGAGCTGTTTTTT
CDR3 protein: CASTRAGRNGELFF

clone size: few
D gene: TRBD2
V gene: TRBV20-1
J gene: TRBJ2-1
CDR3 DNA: TGCAGTGCTAGAGATCTCCAAAGCGGGGGTTACAATGAGCAGTTCTTC
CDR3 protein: CSARDLQSGGYNEQFF

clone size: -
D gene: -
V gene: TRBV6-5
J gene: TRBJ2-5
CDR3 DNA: TGTGCCAGCAGCCACTACGAGGGGGGGCAAGAGACCCAGTACTTC
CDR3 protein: CASSHYEGGQETQYF

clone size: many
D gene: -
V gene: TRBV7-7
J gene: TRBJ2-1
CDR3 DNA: TGTGCTAGCAGCTCGGCCTCCTACAATGAGCAGTTCTTC
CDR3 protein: CASSSASYNEQFF

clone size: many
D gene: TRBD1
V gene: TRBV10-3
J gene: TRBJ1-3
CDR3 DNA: TGTGCCATCAGTCTACAGGGGCCCGGAAACACCATATATTTT
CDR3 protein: CAISLQGPGNTIYF

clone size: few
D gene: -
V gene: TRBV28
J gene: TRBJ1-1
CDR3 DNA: TGTGCCACTTTGCCCGGGGCTGGGACTGAAGCTTTCTTT
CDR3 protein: CATLPGAGTEAFF

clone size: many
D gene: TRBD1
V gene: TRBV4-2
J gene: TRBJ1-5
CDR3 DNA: TGTGCCAGCAGCCAAGAGATATCGACAGGGGGCTCAAATCAGCCCCAGCATTTT
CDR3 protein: CASSQEISTGGSNQPQHF

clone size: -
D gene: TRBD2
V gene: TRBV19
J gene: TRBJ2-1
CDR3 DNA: TGTGCCAGTATGGGGGTAGCGGGAGGTGGGTCCTACAATGAGCAGTTCTTC
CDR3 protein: CASMGVAGGGSYNEQFF

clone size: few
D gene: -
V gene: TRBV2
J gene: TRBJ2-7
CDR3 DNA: TGTGCCAGCAGCCCCCCCCAGGACTACGAGCAGTACTTC
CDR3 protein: CASSPPQDYEQYF

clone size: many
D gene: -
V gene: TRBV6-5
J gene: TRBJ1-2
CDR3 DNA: TGTGCCAGCAGTCCCTCGGGGGGGGTGGGAGGCTACACCTTC
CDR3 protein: CASSPSGGVGGYTF

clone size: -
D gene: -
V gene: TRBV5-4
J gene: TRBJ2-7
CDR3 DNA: TGTGCCAGCAGCGTTGACAGGAGCTCCTACGAGCAGTACTTC
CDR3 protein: CASSVDRSSYEQYF

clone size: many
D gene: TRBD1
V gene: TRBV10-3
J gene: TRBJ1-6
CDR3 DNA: TGTGCCAGCGGAACCGGGACAGAATATTCACCCCTCCACTTT
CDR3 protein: CASGTGTEYSPLHF

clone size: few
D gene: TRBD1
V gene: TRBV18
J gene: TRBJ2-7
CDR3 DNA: TGTGCCAGCTCATCGGACAGGTTATCCTACGAGCAGTACTTC
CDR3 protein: CASSSDRLSYEQYF

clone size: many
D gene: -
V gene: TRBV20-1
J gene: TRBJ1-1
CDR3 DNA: TGCAGTGCTAGAGATCCAGGGCAGGGGACTGAAGCTTTCTTT
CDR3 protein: CSARDPGQGTEAFF

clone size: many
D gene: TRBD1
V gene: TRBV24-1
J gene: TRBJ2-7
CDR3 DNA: TGTGCCACCAGTGAGCCGGGACAGGGGGCCTACGAGCAGTACTTC
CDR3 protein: CATSEPGQGAYEQYF

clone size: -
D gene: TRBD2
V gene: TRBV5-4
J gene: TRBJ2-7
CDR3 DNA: TGTGCCAGCAGCTTGTACAGACTAGCGGACCTCTACGAGCAGTACTTC
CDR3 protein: CASSLYRLADLYEQYF

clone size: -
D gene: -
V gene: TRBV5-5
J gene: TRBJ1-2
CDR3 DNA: TGTGCCAGCAGCCAAAACATAGCTAACTATGGCTACACCTTC
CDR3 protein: CASSQNIANYGYTF

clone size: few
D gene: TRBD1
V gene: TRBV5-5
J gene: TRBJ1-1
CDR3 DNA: TGTGCCAGCAGCGTAGCCACAGGGGCTGAAGCTTTCTTT
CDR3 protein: CASSVATGAEAFF

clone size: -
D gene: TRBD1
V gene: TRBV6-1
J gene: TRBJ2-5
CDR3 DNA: TGTGCCAGCAGCCCTTCATGGACAGGGAAAGAGACCCAGTACTTC
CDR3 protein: CASSPSWTGKETQYF

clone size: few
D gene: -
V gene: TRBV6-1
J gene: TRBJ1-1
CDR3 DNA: TGTGCCAGCAACAAAGTTGGCTACACTGAAGCTTTCTTT
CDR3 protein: CASNKVGYTEAFF

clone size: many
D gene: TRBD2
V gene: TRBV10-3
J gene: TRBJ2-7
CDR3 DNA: TGTGCCATCAGTGAAAGGAGTGGAGGGCTAGCGGGGGACGAGCAGTACTTC
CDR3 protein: CAISERSGGLAGDEQYF

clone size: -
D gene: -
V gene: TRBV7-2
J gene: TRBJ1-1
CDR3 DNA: TGTGCCAGCAGCCGCGGGGGGTGGAGTGAAGCTTTCTTT
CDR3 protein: CASSRGGWSEAFF

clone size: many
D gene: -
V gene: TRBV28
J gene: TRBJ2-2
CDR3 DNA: TGTGCCAGCAGCCAGCTCCACCCCGGCACGAACACCGGGGAGCTGTTTTTT
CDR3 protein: CASSQLHPGTNTGELFF

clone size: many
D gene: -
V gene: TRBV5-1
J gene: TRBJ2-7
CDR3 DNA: TGCGCCAGCAGCTTGGTCGCTAGCGCCATGGAGCAGTACTTC
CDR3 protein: CASSLVASAMEQYF

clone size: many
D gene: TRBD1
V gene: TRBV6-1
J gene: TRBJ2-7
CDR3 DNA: TGTGCCAGCAGGCGACAGGGTGATACCTACGAGCAGTACTTC
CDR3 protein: CASRRQGDTYEQYF